A selection of T cell receptor beta chains follows, all from one sample in a study of T cells in Graves' hyperthyroidism and ophthalmopathy. TCRdb re-analysed the multiplex PCR reads in MiXCR, keeping a single row per CDR3 protein. The profile covers about 640,000 distinct CDR3 sequences, with around 20% appearing a single time and 30% to 40% taken by the ten largest. Sequencing input: blood. Receptors were obtained from a man aged 30 to 45 with Graves' ophthalmopathy. CDR3s include the opening cysteine and the closing phenylalanine or tryptophan. Fields, in order: V gene, D gene, J gene, clone size, CDR3 DNA, CDR3 protein. A D gene is named only where the DNA matches it firmly. Clone size is not always given. Where it is, it says once, few, many or a class for expanded clones.

TRBV4-3	.	TRBJ2-2	.	TGCGCCAGCAGCCAAGATCGAGGGAGCACCGGGGAGCTGTTTTTT	CASSQDRGSTGELFF
TRBV7-3	.	TRBJ2-7	few	TGTGCCAGCAGTTGGATGGAGTCCTACGAGCAGTACTTC	CASSWMESYEQYF
TRBV7-2	TRBD1	TRBJ2-5	many	TGTGCCAGCAGCTTAGGGACAGGGGGCTCGGAGACCCAGTACTTC	CASSLGTGGSETQYF
TRBV29-1	.	TRBJ1-1	.	TGCAGCGTGCTGGGAGGAGGAGCTTTCTTT	CSVLGGGAFF
TRBV30	.	TRBJ2-7	few	TGTGCCTGGAGTGTAGGGCGTGTAGGGGAGCAGTACTTC	CAWSVGRVGEQYF
TRBV12-3/TRBV12-4	.	TRBJ1-1	many	TGTGCCAGCAGTTTAATGGGAATGAACACTGAAGCTTTCTTT	CASSLMGMNTEAFF
TRBV3-1	.	TRBJ1-1	many	TGTGCCAGCAGCCCCATGGGGAACACTGAAGCTTTCTTT	CASSPMGNTEAFF
TRBV27	.	TRBJ1-1	many	TGTGCCAGCAGTCGAGGGATAAACACTGAAGCTTTCTTT	CASSRGINTEAFF
TRBV3-1	.	TRBJ1-1	many	TGTGCCAGCAGCCAATACTCTGAAGCTTTCTTT	CASSQYSEAFF
TRBV5-1	TRBD1	TRBJ2-3	few	TGCGCCAGCAGCACCGGGACAGGGGGCGCAGATACGCAGTATTTT	CASSTGTGGADTQYF
TRBV6-1	TRBD2	TRBJ2-3	few	TGTGCCAGCAGCCGGACTAGCGGGGCGTCTCGCACAGATACGCAGTATTTT	CASSRTSGASRTDTQYF
TRBV4-1	.	TRBJ2-5	few	TGCGCCAGCAGCCAAGACAGGGTCCCTTCAGAGACCCAGTACTTC	CASSQDRVPSETQYF
TRBV12-3/TRBV12-4	TRBD2	TRBJ2-1	few	TGTGCCAGCAGTGCCGGGACTAGGGGTTGGGATGAGCAGTTCTTC	CASSAGTRGWDEQFF
TRBV11-2	.	TRBJ2-2	many	TGTGCCAGCAGTCAGAACAGAGTCGCGAACACCGGGGAGCTGTTTTTT	CASSQNRVANTGELFF
TRBV30	.	TRBJ2-7	few	TGTGCCTGGAGCGTAAGGTCGGGACTGGGGACCTACGAGCAGTACTTC	CAWSVRSGLGTYEQYF
TRBV28	.	TRBJ2-1	.	TGTGCCAGCAGCCCCTCGTGGGACGATGAGCAGTTCTTC	CASSPSWDDEQFF
TRBV7-9	TRBD2	TRBJ2-1	many	TGTGCCAGCAGCTTAGGGACTAGCGGGACCTCCTACAATGAGCAGTTCTTC	CASSLGTSGTSYNEQFF
TRBV5-1	.	TRBJ2-3	many	TGCGCCAGCAGCTTTAAGGGATCGAGCACAGATACGCAGTATTTT	CASSFKGSSTDTQYF
TRBV5-8	TRBD2	TRBJ2-1	.	TGTGCCAGCTGGGAGGGGTCCTACAATGAGCAGTTCTTC	CASWEGSYNEQFF
TRBV20-1	TRBD1	TRBJ1-4	few	TGCAGTGCTAGAGCAGGGGGTTCCGCTGCAACTAATGAAAAACTGTTTTTT	CSARAGGSAATNEKLFF
TRBV12-3/TRBV12-4	TRBD1	TRBJ1-1	many	TGTGCCAGCAGGCCGACAGGGCGCCTCGAAGCTTTCTTT	CASRPTGRLEAFF
TRBV19	TRBD2	TRBJ2-1	.	TGTGCCAGTAGTCTCCCCCCGGGACTAGCGGGAGAGGAGCAGTTCTTC	CASSLPPGLAGEEQFF
TRBV6-1	TRBD1	TRBJ2-7	few	TGTGCCACTCGTACAGGGGGCTACGAGCAGTACTTC	CATRTGGYEQYF
TRBV7-2	.	TRBJ2-7	many	TGTGCCAGCAGCACCGGGACAAAAGCCTACGAGCAGTACTTC	CASSTGTKAYEQYF
TRBV20-1	.	TRBJ2-2	.	TGCAGTGCTAGAGGGGGGGCAACCGGCGGGGAGCTGTTTTTT	CSARGGATGGELFF
TRBV18	.	TRBJ2-1	.	TGTGCCAGCTCTCACAAACAGGGTTTCGGTAACTACAATGAGCAGTTCTTC	CASSHKQGFGNYNEQFF
TRBV5-1	.	TRBJ1-1	.	TGCGCCAGCAGCTTGTTTATCGGGAACACTGAAGCTTTCTTT	CASSLFIGNTEAFF
TRBV4-1	TRBD1	TRBJ1-1	.	TGCGCCAGCAGCCACGCAACCAGGGGGTTTACTGAAGCTTTCTTT	CASSHATRGFTEAFF
TRBV4-1	.	TRBJ2-3	.	TGCGCCAGCAGCCAAGACGGAGCTAGCGCGAGGGATACGCAGTATTTT	CASSQDGASARDTQYF
TRBV14	TRBD1	TRBJ2-2	many	TGTGCCAGCAGCCAAAGACAGGGAGACACCGGGGAGCTGTTTTTT	CASSQRQGDTGELFF
TRBV30	.	TRBJ2-2	many	TGTGCCTGGGGAATGGCCCCCGGGGAGCTGTTTTTT	CAWGMAPGELFF
TRBV27	.	TRBJ2-1	few	TGTGCCAGCAGTGCTGGGGGACTTGATGAGCAGTTCTTC	CASSAGGLDEQFF
TRBV20-1	TRBD2	TRBJ2-1	few	TGCAGTGCAAAGAAGGGGACTAGCGGGACGAATGAGCAGTTCTTC	CSAKKGTSGTNEQFF
TRBV7-9	.	TRBJ1-5	.	TGTGCCAGCAGCCGGATGGGTCAGCCCCAGCATTTT	CASSRMGQPQHF
TRBV7-2	TRBD2	TRBJ2-7	.	TGTGCCAGCAGCTTAGACGCTAGCGGAGGCGAGCAGTACTTC	CASSLDASGGEQYF
TRBV20-1	TRBD2	TRBJ2-7	few	TGCAGTGCCTGGACTAGCGGGAGGTGGTACGAGCAGTACTTC	CSAWTSGRWYEQYF
TRBV28	.	TRBJ1-5	few	TGTGCCAGCAGTCCCGCGGACAGCTTCAATCAGCCCCAGCATTTT	CASSPADSFNQPQHF
TRBV4-2	.	TRBJ1-1	.	TGTGCCAGCAGCCAAGATGGAGGGGCGAACACTGAAGCTTTCTTT	CASSQDGGANTEAFF
TRBV10-1	TRBD1	TRBJ2-7	.	TGCGCCAGCAGTGAGGGGACAGGGATGGACGAGCAGTACTTC	CASSEGTGMDEQYF
TRBV12-3/TRBV12-4	.	TRBJ1-2	many	TGTGCCAGCACCCCGACAGCTAACTATGGCTACACCTTC	CASTPTANYGYTF
TRBV20-1	TRBD1	TRBJ1-6	.	TGCAGTGCTAGCAACAGGGGTTTGACTTCACCCCTCCACTTT	CSASNRGLTSPLHF
TRBV4-1	TRBD1	TRBJ1-5	.	TGCGCCAGCAGCCAAGATGGGACAGATAGCAATCAGCCCCAGCATTTT	CASSQDGTDSNQPQHF
TRBV2	.	TRBJ2-7	many	TGTGCCAGCAGTCGGGACACTTCCTACGAGCAGTACTTC	CASSRDTSYEQYF
TRBV28	TRBD2	TRBJ2-7	.	TGTGCCAGCAGACGGACCGGGACTAGCGGGAACACCGGCGAGCAGTACTTC	CASRRTGTSGNTGEQYF
TRBV11-1	.	TRBJ2-5	many	TGTGCCAGCAGCTTAACGGAGGGGGGAGAGACCCAGTACTTC	CASSLTEGGETQYF
TRBV18	.	TRBJ2-1	.	TGTGCCAGCTCACCACCGGCAGGGGCCTCCTACAATGAGCAGTTCTTC	CASSPPAGASYNEQFF
TRBV4-1	TRBD2	TRBJ2-7	few	TGCGCCAGCAGCCAGGGAGGGTTCAACGAGCAGTACTTC	CASSQGGFNEQYF
TRBV28	.	TRBJ1-2	many	TGTGCCAGCAGTTTAGGTGGTACAGCGGAGGGCTACACCTTC	CASSLGGTAEGYTF
TRBV5-6	TRBD2	TRBJ2-7	few	TGTGCCAGCAGCTTACAAGCGGGAGAAGCCTACGAGCAGTACTTC	CASSLQAGEAYEQYF
TRBV9	.	TRBJ2-5	.	TGTGCCAGCTCCCCCGACCGGGACGCTAGAAAGACCCAGTACTTC	CASSPDRDARKTQYF
TRBV15	.	TRBJ2-3	.	TGTGCCACCAGCAGGGACGGTCGTAGCACAGATACGCAGTATTTT	CATSRDGRSTDTQYF
TRBV13	TRBD2	TRBJ2-3	.	TGTGCCAGCAGCTTAGGCCAGGGACTAGAGGGCACAGATACGCAGTATTTT	CASSLGQGLEGTDTQYF
TRBV9	.	TRBJ1-5	few	TGTGCCAGCAGCGTAGCTCCCGACAATCAGCCCCAGCATTTT	CASSVAPDNQPQHF
TRBV28	.	TRBJ1-3	.	TGTGCCAGCAGTTTAAGAATTGGAGGGGGGTTTGGAAACACCATATATTTT	CASSLRIGGGFGNTIYF
TRBV3-1	TRBD1	TRBJ2-5	.	TGTGCCAGCAGCCAAGATTCAGGAACCGCCAGGGGGCCAGAGACCCAGTACTTC	CASSQDSGTARGPETQYF